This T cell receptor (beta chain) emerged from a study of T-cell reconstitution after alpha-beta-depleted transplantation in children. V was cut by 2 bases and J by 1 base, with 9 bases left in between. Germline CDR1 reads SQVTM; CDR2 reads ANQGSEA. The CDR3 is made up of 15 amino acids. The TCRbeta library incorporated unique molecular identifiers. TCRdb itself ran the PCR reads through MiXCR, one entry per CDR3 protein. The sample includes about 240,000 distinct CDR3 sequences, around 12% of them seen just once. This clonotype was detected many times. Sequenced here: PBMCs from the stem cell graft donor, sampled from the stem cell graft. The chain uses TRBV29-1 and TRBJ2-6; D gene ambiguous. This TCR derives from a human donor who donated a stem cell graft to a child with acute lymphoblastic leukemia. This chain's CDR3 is CSVEIEDSGANVLTF. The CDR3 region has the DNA TGCAGCGTTGAAATTGAGGATTCTGGGGCCAACGTCCTGACTTTC.